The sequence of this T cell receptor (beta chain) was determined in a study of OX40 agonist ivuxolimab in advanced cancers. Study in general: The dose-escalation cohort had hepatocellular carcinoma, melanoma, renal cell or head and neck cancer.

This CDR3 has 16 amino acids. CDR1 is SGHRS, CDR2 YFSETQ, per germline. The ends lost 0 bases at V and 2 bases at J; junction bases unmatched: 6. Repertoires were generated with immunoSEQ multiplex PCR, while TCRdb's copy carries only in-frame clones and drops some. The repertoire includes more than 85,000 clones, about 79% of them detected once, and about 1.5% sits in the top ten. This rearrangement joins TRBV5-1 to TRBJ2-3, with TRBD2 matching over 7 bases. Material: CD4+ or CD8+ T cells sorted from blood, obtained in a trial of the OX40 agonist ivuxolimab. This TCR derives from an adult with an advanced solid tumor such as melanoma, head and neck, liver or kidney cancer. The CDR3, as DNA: TGCGCCAGCAGCTTGGTTTCTAGCGGCTACACAGATACGCAGTATTTT. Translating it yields CASSLVSSGYTDTQYF.